These 26 T cell receptor beta chains came from one sample sequenced in a study of blood T cell repertoires in COVID-19 (TCRdb year 2020). The method was the immunoSEQ multiplex PCR assay. Here the immuneACCESS table is served through TCRdb, limited to in-frame sequences with V and J called. Missing clones are a known gap in these copies; in checked studies unresolved V genes cover under half, and the rest lacks a known reason. Across this sample there are about 98,000 clones, with roughly 86% seen only once. Under 13% of the sample comes from the top ten. Sequenced material: peripheral blood. The source of these receptors is a man between 50 and 59 years old with acute or convalescent COVID-19.

This clone was recorded a few times. The chain combines TRBV30 with TRBJ1-1; possibly TRBD1 for D (6 bases). Germline CDR1 GTSNPN, CDR2 SVGIG (reference sequence). Trimming removed 8 bases from V and 4 bases from J, with 14 bases in between. The CDR3 spans 12 residues. For the CDR3, the DNA is TGTGCCCGACTCAGGGGTGGCACTGAAGCTTTCTTT. Amino acids: CARLRGGTEAFF.

The chain combines TRBV5-1 with TRBJ1-2; 9 bases map to TRBD1. This CDR3 comprises 13 residues. Germline V lookup: CDR1 SGHRS, CDR2 YFSETQ. Trimming removed 1 base from V and 9 bases from J; junction bases left unmatched: 4. The CDR3 DNA follows: TGCGCCAGCAGCTTGACCGGGACAGGGAGCTACACCTTC. As protein: CASSLTGTGSYTF.

The chain joins TRBV30 to TRBJ2-3; possibly TRBD2 for D (5 bases). The CDR3 totals 14 residues. Germline V gene sequence: CDR1 GTSNPN, CDR2 SVGIG (reference sequence). V lost 2 bases and J 2 bases, leaving 11 bases between the germline ends. CDR3 region: CAWSTRGSTDTQYF. CDR3 sequence (DNA): TGTGCCTGGAGTACTCGGGGTTCCACAGATACGCAGTATTTT.

The gene calls are TRBV6-5 and TRBJ1-2; D gene unclear. This CDR3 is 13 amino acids long. V shed 6 bases and J shed 2 bases, with 10 bases lying between them. Germline V gene sequence: CDR1 MNHEY, CDR2 SVGAGI. The CDR3 nucleotides read TGTGCCAGCAGACACGACGGGAACTATGGCTACACCTTC. Encoded protein: CASRHDGNYGYTF.

This chain uses TRBV9 with TRBJ1-1, with D perhaps TRBD1 (5 bases). Germline V gives CDR1 SGDLS, CDR2 YYNGEE. The CDR3 runs 17 residues. Between the trimmed V and J ends, which lost 0 bases and 3 bases, there was a span of 18 bases. Here the CDR3 DNA reads TGTGCCAGCAGCGTAGGTGTAGGGGTAGGGGCGGACACTGAAGCTTTCTTT. Amino acid sequence: CASSVGVGVGADTEAFF.

V and J are TRBV25-1 and TRBJ2-1; 10 bases match TRBD2. Germline V CDR1 and CDR2: MGHDK, SYGVNS. V gave up 7 bases and J gave up 4 bases; unmatched junction bases: 4. The CDR3 has 14 residues. The CDR3 loop is CASTLAGAYNEQFF. Written as DNA, the CDR3 is TGTGCCAGCACCCTAGCGGGGGCTTACAATGAGCAGTTCTTC.

V and J are TRBV5-1 and TRBJ2-1; 16 positions match TRBD2. Unmatched junction bases numbered 7, after V lost 4 bases and J lost 9 bases. Germline CDR1 is SGHRS and CDR2 is YFSETQ. The CDR3 runs to 16 residues. The CDR3 sequence: CASSTGLAGGIGEQFF. The CDR3 nucleotides are TGCGCCAGCAGCACGGGACTAGCGGGAGGGATTGGTGAGCAGTTCTTC. Together with reference TRBV5-1 and TRBJ2-1, the CDR3 gives the full variable domain: KAGVTQTPRYLIKTRGQQVTLSCSPISGHRSVSWYQQTPGQGLQFLFEYFSETQRNKGNFPGRFSGRQFSNSRSEMNVSTLELGDSALYLCASSTGLAGGIGEQFFGPGTRLTVL.

The J gene is TRBJ2-1, the V gene TRBV6-4; 7 positions agree with TRBD2. The CDR3 spans 15 residues. Germline V CDR1 and CDR2: MRHNA, SNTAGT. The ends lost 5 bases at V and 4 bases at J; junction bases unmatched: 8. The CDR3 region is CASSPKLAVYNEQFF. The CDR3 DNA sequence: TGTGCCAGCAGTCCAAAGCTAGCGGTTTACAATGAGCAGTTCTTC.

The chain carries TRBV7-9 and TRBJ2-5, with 8 bases that match TRBD1. Germline CDR1 reads SEHNR; CDR2 reads FQNEAQ (reference sequence). CDR3 length: 15 amino acids. J gave up 0 bases and V 4 bases, and 4 bases lay outside the gene matches. As DNA, the CDR3 is TGTGCCAGCAGCTCCGGGACAGGAAACCAAGAGACCCAGTACTTC. It is translated as CASSSGTGNQETQYF.

The chain is built from TRBV2 and TRBJ2-3, with a weak D call TRBD2 (6 bases). V was cut by 3 bases and J by 2 bases, with 9 bases left in between. The CDR3 is 14 residues long. The germline V gene encodes CDR1 SNHLY and CDR2 FYNNEI. CDR3 protein: CASSEGGVTDTQYF. CDR3 in DNA: TGTGCCAGCAGTGAGGGAGGTGTCACAGATACGCAGTATTTT.

V usage is TRBV6-1 and J usage is TRBJ2-1; no clear D. The V end lost 3 bases, the J end lost 5 bases, and 8 bases lay between the germline ends. The germline V gene encodes CDR1 MNHNS and CDR2 SASEGT. This CDR3 has 13 amino acids. The CDR3 DNA reads TGTGCCAGCAGTGATTTCCGGGACAATGAGCAGTTCTTC. Translating gives CASSDFRDNEQFF.

Only a few counts were recorded for this clone. The CDR3 reads CASSVEGPQHF. The CDR3 nucleotides read TGTGCCAGCAGTGTTGAGGGGCCCCAGCATTTT. V and J are TRBV2 and TRBJ1-5; D gene ambiguous. The CDR3 spans 11 residues. Trimming cost V 4 bases and J 9 bases, with 7 bases left between them. CDR1 and CDR2 from the germline V gene are SNHLY and FYNNEI.

The V call is TRBV18, the J call TRBJ1-3, with 9 bases fitting TRBD1. The CDR3 extends over 15 amino acids. V shed 4 bases, J shed 1 base, and the junction held 2 bases outside the gene matches. Germline V gene lookup returns CDR1 KGHSH and CDR2 LQKENI. In nucleotides, the CDR3 is TGTGCCAGCTCACTGGGACAGGGTTCTGGAAACACCATATATTTT. Protein product: CASSLGQGSGNTIYF.

The chain links TRBV2 to TRBJ1-4; D may be TRBD1 (5 bases). Germline-derived CDR1 and CDR2 are SNHLY and FYNNEI. CDR3 size: 13 residues. The CDR3 spells CAPIAGEGEKLFF. The CDR3 nucleotides read TGTGCACCCATTGCGGGGGAAGGTGAAAAACTGTTTTTT.

The chain links TRBV6-5 to TRBJ2-1; D is perhaps TRBD2 (7 bases). V lost 6 bases, J lost 5 bases, and 17 bases lay in between. CDR1 is MNHEY, CDR2 SVGAGI, per germline. The CDR3 consists of 15 residues. This CDR3 is CASSLEGGWNNEQFF. CDR3 nucleotide sequence: TGTGCCAGCAGCCTCGAGGGGGGGTGGAACAATGAGCAGTTCTTC.

The V call is TRBV6-1, the J call TRBJ1-4; D call uncertain. This CDR3 spans 15 amino acids. The V gene lost 1 base and the J gene lost 10 bases, with 16 bases spanning the gap. Germline-derived CDR1 and CDR2 are MNHNS and SASEGT. DNA for the CDR3: TGTGCCAGCAGTGAAGAACGGAGGGCCGCTGGAAAACTGTTTTTT. It encodes CASSEERRAAGKLFF.

The chain recombines TRBV27 with TRBJ1-1; TRBD1 aligns across 8 bases. After removal of 7 bases from V and 5 bases from J, the junction contained 12 bases not matched to a gene. Germline V gives CDR1 MNHEY, CDR2 SMNVEV (reference sequence). This CDR3 comprises 15 residues. CDR3 amino acids: CASIWAGGAGTEAFF. For the CDR3, the DNA is TGTGCCAGCATTTGGGCAGGGGGCGCGGGGACTGAAGCTTTCTTT.

This rearrangement joins TRBV7-2 to TRBJ2-7; D is perhaps TRBD1 (5 bases). Germline V gene data show CDR1 as SGHTA and CDR2 as FQGNSA. CDR3 size: 14 residues. The V gene lost 3 bases and the J gene lost 0 bases, with 9 bases spanning the gap. CDR3 sequence reads: CASSFSRGSYEQYF. CDR3 coding DNA: TGTGCCAGCAGCTTCTCAAGGGGCTCCTACGAGCAGTACTTC.

The chain joins TRBV7-2 to TRBJ2-5; 10 bases align to TRBD2. The CDR3 has 16 amino acids. Germline values: CDR1 SGHTA, CDR2 FQGNSA. V trimming: 5 bases; J trimming: 6 bases; junction bases outside the gene matches: 12. This chain's CDR3 is CASSPSSSGSGKTQYF. CDR3 sequence (DNA): TGTGCCAGCAGCCCTAGTTCTAGCGGGAGTGGAAAGACCCAGTACTTC.

The chain uses TRBV19 and TRBJ1-1; 8 bases map to TRBD1. There are 16 residues in the CDR3. V was clipped by 6 bases and J by 2 bases; unmatched bases: 11. Germline CDR1 and CDR2: LNHDA and SQIVND (reference sequence). Here the CDR3 reads CASSIQPGQVNTEAFF. CDR3 DNA: TGTGCCAGTAGCATACAACCGGGACAGGTTAACACTGAAGCTTTCTTT. The full variable domain, completed using reference TRBV19 and TRBJ1-1, is DGGITQSPKYLFRKEGQNVTLSCEQNLNHDAMYWYRQDPGQGLRLIYYSQIVNDFQKGDIAEGYSVSREKKESFPLTVTSAQKNPTAFYLCASSIQPGQVNTEAFFGQGTRLTVV.

The J gene is TRBJ1-4, the V gene TRBV7-9; D call uncertain. The V end was cut by 5 bases, the J end by 0 bases, with 10 bases between. The CDR3 runs to 15 residues. CDR1 is SEHNR, CDR2 FQNEAQ, per germline (reference sequence). The CDR3 spells CASSRDTSTNEKLFF. CDR3 DNA: TGTGCCAGCAGCCGTGACACTTCAACTAATGAAAAACTGTTTTTT. The variable domain in full, completed from reference TRBV7-9 and TRBJ1-4, reads DTGVSQNPRHKITKRGQNVTFRCDPISEHNRLYWYRQTLGQGPEFLTYFQNEAQLEKSRLLSDRFSAERPKGSFSTLEIQRTEQGDSAMYLCASSRDTSTNEKLFFGSGTQLSVL.

V usage is TRBV30 and J usage is TRBJ1-1; tentatively, D is TRBD1 (5 bases). The CDR3 contains 16 residues. V was trimmed by 1 base and J by 1 base, leaving 16 bases between them. Germline loops: CDR1 GTSNPN, CDR2 SVGIG (reference sequence). The CDR3 is CAWSARQSGRNTEAFF. The CDR3, as DNA: TGTGCCTGGAGTGCCCGACAGAGTGGACGGAACACTGAAGCTTTCTTT.

This chain links TRBV5-1 with TRBJ1-6; tentatively, D is TRBD1 (6 bases). V shed 3 bases and J shed 6 bases, with 10 bases lying between them. This CDR3 has 14 residues. In germline, CDR1 is SGHRS, CDR2 YFSETQ. CDR3 amino acids: CASSSGQPNSPLHF. The CDR3 nucleotides are TGCGCCAGCAGCTCTGGACAGCCTAATTCACCCCTCCACTTT.

The chain has TRBV5-4 and TRBJ1-2, with TRBD1 matching over 9 bases. Germline assignment: CDR1 SGHNT and CDR2 YYREEE (reference sequence). Trimming took 0 bases from V and 4 from J; bases not matched to a gene: 1. CDR3 length: 14 residues. DNA of the CDR3: TGTGCCAGCAGCTTGGGGACAGGGGCCTATGGCTACACCTTC. Translating gives CASSLGTGAYGYTF.

V and J are TRBV5-1 and TRBJ1-1; TRBD1 is a possible D gene (6 bases). The CDR3 spans 16 residues. V was shortened by 4 bases and J by 2 bases, with 18 bases between the two germline ends. Germline CDR1 is SGHRS and CDR2 is YFSETQ. The CDR3 region has the DNA TGCGCCAGCAGCGTTAATACAGGGTTCTCCAACACTGAAGCTTTCTTT. The encoded protein is CASSVNTGFSNTEAFF.

The V call is TRBV11-2, the J call TRBJ2-1, with 15 bases that match TRBD2. The CDR3 covers 15 residues. Trimming cost V 3 bases and J 8 bases; bases outside gene matches: 2. The germline CDR1 and CDR2 sequences are SGHAT and FQNNGV. The CDR3 bases are TGTGCCAGCAGCTTCTGGACTAGCGGGAGGGATGAGCAGTTCTTC. This encodes CASSFWTSGRDEQFF. Supplemented by reference TRBV11-2 and TRBJ2-1, the full variable domain reads EAGVAQSPRYKIIEKRQSVAFWCNPISGHATLYWYQQILGQGPKLLIQFQNNGVVDDSQLPKDRFSAERLKGVDSTLKIQPAKLEDSAVYLCASSFWTSGRDEQFFGPGTRLTVL.